The 7 T cell receptor beta chains presented below share a single source sample, sequenced in a study of blood T cells in healthy people across ages. A J-beta primer mix and a sample-barcoded 5' primer were used in a second PCR of roughly 6 to 11 cycles. TCRdb itself ran the 5' RACE reads through MiXCR, one entry per CDR3 protein. Among about 760,000 distinct CDR3 sequences listed, approximately 60% were seen once. The sequenced sample consisted of blood. The receptor set was obtained from a man aged 35 to 55 in good health.

This chain links TRBV4-2 with TRBJ1-2; 8 bases fit TRBD1. Germline CDR1 reads LGHNA; CDR2 reads YNFKEQ. The length of the CDR3 is 17 residues. Germline trimming cut 1 base from V and 0 bases from J; bases unmatched to any gene: 7. This CDR3 is CASSQGDRFSTNYGYTF. CDR3 in DNA: TGTGCCAGCAGCCAAGGGGACAGGTTTTCAACTAACTATGGCTACACCTTC.

A word on this clonotype: The DNA is omitted, as the CDR3 cannot be located on it reliably, and the CDR3 follows TCRdb's listing. The chain couples TRBV24-1 to TRBJ2-5; no DNA check was done on the table's D call, TRBD2. The V gene's germline CDR1 is KGHDR and CDR2 SFDVKD. The CDR3 region is 15 residues in length, termini included. The CDR3 is CATSDFRGAEETQYF.

V is TRBV6-2 or TRBV6-3 and J is TRBJ2-3; 13 nucleotides align to TRBD2. CDR1 MNHEY and CDR2 SVGEGT come from the germline V gene. Trimming cost V 5 bases and J 3 bases; bases outside gene matches: 2. The CDR3 has 15 amino acids. This CDR3 is CASSGLAGVTDTQYF. For the CDR3, the DNA is TGTGCCAGCAGTGGACTAGCGGGAGTGACAGATACGCAGTATTTT.

This clonotype was seen a few times. The chain recombines TRBV11-3 with TRBJ2-7; TRBD1 matches at 7 bases. CDR1 SGHNT and CDR2 YENEEA come from the germline V gene. This CDR3 spans 14 amino acids. J gave up 2 bases and V 6 bases, and 7 bases lay outside the gene matches. The CDR3 spells CASREDRATYEQYF. The CDR3 coding sequence is TGTGCCAGCAGAGAAGACAGGGCAACCTACGAGCAGTACTTC.

Regarding this clonotype: The junction does not match germline at one end; this may be a read error. This rearrangement joins TRBV28 to TRBJ2-1, with 9 bases that match TRBD1. The CDR3 consists of 15 residues. Germline-derived CDR1 and CDR2 are MDHEN and SYDVKM. CDR3 amino acids: CASTEGQGPSNEQFF. Here the CDR3 DNA reads TGCGCCAGCACCGAGGGACAGGGCCCATCCAATGAGCAGTTCTTC.

This chain links TRBV6-5 with TRBJ2-5; the D gene is possibly TRBD2 (5 bases). The V and J ends lost 7 bases and 1 base respectively, with 10 bases between them. The germline V gene encodes CDR1 MNHEY and CDR2 SVGAGI. This CDR3 comprises 13 residues. The CDR3 loop reads CASTVAGQETQYF. The CDR3 region has the DNA TGTGCCAGCACCGTGGCGGGCCAAGAGACCCAGTACTTC.

J is TRBJ2-6 and V is TRBV28; D tentatively fits TRBD1 or TRBD2 (5 bases each). From germline, CDR1 is MDHEN and CDR2 SYDVKM. This CDR3 spans 22 amino acids. V lost 5 bases to trimming and J lost 0 bases, with 29 bases between them. The CDR3 here is CASSTLKPLYGTVYSGANVLTF. Here the CDR3 DNA reads TGTGCCAGCAGTACCCTGAAACCTTTGTACGGGACGGTGTACTCTGGGGCCAACGTCCTGACTTTC.